The 16 T cell receptor beta chains presented below share a single source sample, sequenced in a study of CD8+CD57+ T cells in acquired aplastic anemia. TCR beta VDJ and CDR3 profiling used genomic DNA as template. TCRdb reanalysed the reads using MiXCR and keeps one entry per CDR3 protein. The sample lists roughly 120,000 distinct CDR3 sequences; 58% were seen once. The sequenced patients had an expansion of CD8+CD57+ cells seen by flow cytometry. The source material was sorted CD4+, CD8+, or CD8+CD57+ T cells (not recorded which) from PBMCs. The receptor set was obtained from a human donor with aplastic anemia.

The chain has TRBV27 and TRBJ2-5; tentative D call: TRBD2 (6 bases). Germline CDR1 and CDR2: MNHEY and SMNVEV (reference sequence). The CDR3 loop spans 15 amino acids. V was shortened by 5 bases and J by 2 bases, with 15 bases between the two germline ends. CDR3 loop: CASSRPGTVQETQYF. The DNA of the CDR3 is TGTGCCAGCAGTCGCCCCGGGACTGTTCAAGAGACCCAGTACTTC.

This clonotype appeared once. V and J are TRBV2 and TRBJ1-2; a weak D match, TRBD1 (5 bases). CDR1 is SNHLY, CDR2 FYNNEI, per germline. The CDR3 extends over 16 amino acids. Trimming pared 4 bases from V and 0 bases from J, leaving 15 bases between. CDR3 DNA sequence: TGTGCCAGCAGTGCGACAGCTCAGATAGCTAACTATGGCTACACCTTC. This gives the protein CASSATAQIANYGYTF. The full variable domain, with the rest looked up from reference TRBV2 and TRBJ1-2, is EPEVTQTPSHQVTQMGQEVILRCVPISNHLYFYWYRQILGQKVEFLVSFYNNEISEKSEIFDDQFSVERPDGSNFTLKIRSTKLEDSAMYFCASSATAQIANYGYTFGSGTRLTVV.

Of note for this clonotype: The junction does not match germline at one end; this may be a read error. The CDR3 DNA reads TGTGCTAGCAGCTTAGCGCGGAGACAGGGGGTAGAGACCCAGTACTTC. Its protein is CASSLARRQGVETQYF. The V gene is TRBV7-7, the J gene TRBJ2-5; 9 nucleotides align to TRBD1. The CDR3 runs to 16 residues. The germline V gene has CDR1 SSHAT and CDR2 FNYEAQ (reference sequence). Looking up the rest from reference TRBV7-7 and TRBJ2-5 gives the full variable domain: GAGVSQSPRYKVTKRGQDVTLRCDPISSHATLYWYQQALGQGPEFLTYFNYEAQPDKSGLPSDRFSAERPEGSISTLTIQRTEQRDSAMYRCASSLARRQGVETQYFGPGTRLLVL.

This chain links TRBV20-1 with TRBJ2-7; a possible D gene is TRBD2 (6 bases). CDR1 is DFQATT, CDR2 SNEGSKA, per germline (reference sequence). The CDR3 is 13 amino acids. Between the trimmed V and J ends, which lost 3 bases and 3 bases, there was a span of 12 bases. DNA for the CDR3: TGCAGTGCTAGTTCCCTGGGGGGCTACGAGCAGTACTTC. Its protein is CSASSLGGYEQYF.

This clonotype was observed a single time. The chain recombines TRBV2 with TRBJ2-6; D ambiguous. The ends were cut back, 6 bases at V and 0 bases at J, with 9 bases in the middle. Germline CDR1 SNHLY, CDR2 FYNNEI. The CDR3 has 15 amino acids. CDR3 nucleotides: TGTGCCAGCAGCTTGGACCTCTCTGGGGCCAACGTCCTGACTTTC. This gives the protein CASSLDLSGANVLTF.

On this clonotype itself: An end of the junction does not agree with germline; a read error may underlie this. This sequence joins TRBV20-1 and TRBJ2-1, with 10 bases lining up with TRBD2. Germline V gene sequence: CDR1 DFQATT, CDR2 SNEGSKA (reference sequence). There are 16 residues in the CDR3. The chain's CDR3 is CSASSALAGVYNERFF. The CDR3 nucleotides are TGCAGTGCTAGCTCCGCCCTAGCGGGGGTTTACAATGAGCGGTTCTTC.

The rearrangement joins TRBV7-2 to TRBJ1-2; no firm D call. CDR1 and CDR2 (germline): SGHTA, FQGNSA. Trimming shortened V by 5 bases and J by 8 bases, and 9 bases separated the two germline ends. The CDR3 is made up of 11 amino acids. The CDR3 sequence is CASSLRQGYTF. CDR3 nucleotides: TGTGCCAGCAGCCTCAGGCAGGGCTACACCTTC.

CDR3 protein: CAISESSSGSNEKLFF. The CDR3 region has the DNA TGTGCCATCAGTGAGTCAAGTTCAGGGTCCAATGAAAAACTGTTTTTT. The chain recombines TRBV10-3 with TRBJ1-4; D perhaps matches TRBD1 (5 bases). Germline assignment: CDR1 ENHRY and CDR2 SYGVKD. The ends were cut back, 0 bases at V and 5 bases at J, with 13 bases in the middle. The CDR3 has 16 residues.

This chain links TRBV11-2 with TRBJ2-6, with TRBD1 as a possible D gene (5 bases). V dropped 4 bases and J dropped 4 bases, with 14 bases sitting between them. The CDR3 length is 16 residues. Germline V CDR1 and CDR2: SGHAT, FQNNGV. CDR3 DNA: TGTGCCAGCAGCTCGATGCAGGGCAACGGGGCCAACGTCCTGACTTTC. Protein sequence: CASSSMQGNGANVLTF.

The chain employs TRBV20-1 and TRBJ2-1; TRBD2 aligns across 10 bases. The germline V gene has CDR1 DFQATT and CDR2 SNEGSKA (reference sequence). This CDR3 is built from 16 residues. V lost 0 bases to trimming and J lost 7 bases; unmatched junction nucleotides: 9. CDR3: CSARDPSGRLWNEQFF. The DNA of the CDR3 is TGCAGTGCTAGAGATCCTAGCGGGAGATTATGGAATGAGCAGTTCTTC.

This sequence joins TRBV6-1 and TRBJ1-2, with a tentative D call TRBD1 (6 bases). CDR3 size: 13 residues. Trimming left V 5 bases short and J 4 bases short, with 11 bases between. The V gene's germline CDR1 is MNHNS and CDR2 SASEGT. Written as DNA, the CDR3 is TGTGCCAGCAGTACAGGGTGGACCTATGGCTACACCTTC. Translating gives CASSTGWTYGYTF.

V usage is TRBV6-1 and J usage is TRBJ2-7; TRBD1 matches at 9 bases. CDR3 length equals 14 residues. After removal of 6 bases from V and 0 bases from J, the junction contained 3 bases not matched to a gene. Germline CDR1 and CDR2: MNHNS and SASEGT. CDR3 in DNA: TGTGCCAGCAGGTGGGACAGGGCCTCCTACGAGCAGTACTTC. It is translated as CASRWDRASYEQYF.

About this clonotype itself: Mismatch with germline at one junction end may stem from a read error. This rearrangement joins TRBV7-7 to TRBJ2-3; D is perhaps TRBD1 (5 bases). Germline V lookup: CDR1 SSHAT, CDR2 FNYEAQ (reference sequence). CDR3 size: 15 residues. CDR3 region: CASSLGAGPADTQYF. CDR3 DNA: TGTGCTAGCAGCTTAGGGGCAGGGCCAGCAGATACGCAGTATTTT.

This clonotype has a count of ten or more. This chain links TRBV24-1 with TRBJ2-1, with 7 bases matching TRBD2. CDR1 is KGHDR, CDR2 SFDVKD, per germline. Trimming took 5 bases from V and 1 from J; bases not matched to a gene: 7. The CDR3 loop spans 16 amino acids. This chain's CDR3 is CATSGVAGMSYNEQFF. CDR3 coding DNA: TGTGCCACCAGTGGGGTAGCGGGTATGTCCTACAATGAGCAGTTCTTC.

This clonotype was counted ten times or more. In nucleotides, the CDR3 is TGTGCCAGCAGCTTGGGCGCGGGAGCATACGAGCAGTACTTC. Translated: CASSLGAGAYEQYF. The rearrangement uses TRBV5-5 and TRBJ2-7, with 7 bases identical to TRBD2. The CDR3 is 14 amino acids. V lost 0 bases, J lost 4 bases, and 4 bases stayed unmatched. The V gene's germline CDR1 is SGHKS and CDR2 YYEKEE (reference sequence).

V and J are TRBV6-1 and TRBJ1-5; D unresolved. V lost 5 bases to trimming and J lost 8 bases, with 10 bases between them. The CDR3 runs to 12 residues. Germline CDR1 is MNHNS and CDR2 is SASEGT. CDR3 sequence reads: CASSTPGEPQHF. CDR3 DNA: TGTGCCAGCAGTACCCCCGGTGAGCCCCAGCATTTT.